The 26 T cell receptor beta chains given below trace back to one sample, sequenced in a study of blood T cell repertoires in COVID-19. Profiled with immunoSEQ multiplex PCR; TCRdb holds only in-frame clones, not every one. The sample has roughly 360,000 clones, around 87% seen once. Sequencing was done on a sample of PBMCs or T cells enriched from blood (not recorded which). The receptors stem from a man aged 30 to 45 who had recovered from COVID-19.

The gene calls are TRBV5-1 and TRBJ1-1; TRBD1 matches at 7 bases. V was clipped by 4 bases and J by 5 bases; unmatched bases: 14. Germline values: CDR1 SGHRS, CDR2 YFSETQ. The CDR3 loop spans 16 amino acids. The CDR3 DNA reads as TGCGCCAGCAGCCGTGGGACAGATAATACAAGGACTGAAGCTTTCTTT. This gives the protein CASSRGTDNTRTEAFF.

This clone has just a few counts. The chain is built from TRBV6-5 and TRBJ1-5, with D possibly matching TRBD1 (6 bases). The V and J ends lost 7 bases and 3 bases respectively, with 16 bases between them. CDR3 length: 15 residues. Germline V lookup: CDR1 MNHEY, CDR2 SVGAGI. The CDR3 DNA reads TGTGCCAGCACTTCGGGACAAATATACAATCAGCCCCAGCATTTT. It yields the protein CASTSGQIYNQPQHF.

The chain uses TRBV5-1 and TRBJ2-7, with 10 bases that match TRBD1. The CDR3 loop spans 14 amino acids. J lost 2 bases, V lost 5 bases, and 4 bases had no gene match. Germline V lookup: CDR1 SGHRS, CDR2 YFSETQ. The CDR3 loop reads CASRTGTGAYEQYF. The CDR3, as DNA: TGCGCCAGCAGGACCGGGACAGGGGCCTACGAGCAGTACTTC.

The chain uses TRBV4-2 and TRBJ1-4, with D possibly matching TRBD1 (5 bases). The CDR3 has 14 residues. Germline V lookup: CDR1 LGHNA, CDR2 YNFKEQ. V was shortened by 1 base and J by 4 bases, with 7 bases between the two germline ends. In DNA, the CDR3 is TGTGCCAGCAGCCAAGGACAGCGTAATGAAAAACTGTTTTTT. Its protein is CASSQGQRNEKLFF.

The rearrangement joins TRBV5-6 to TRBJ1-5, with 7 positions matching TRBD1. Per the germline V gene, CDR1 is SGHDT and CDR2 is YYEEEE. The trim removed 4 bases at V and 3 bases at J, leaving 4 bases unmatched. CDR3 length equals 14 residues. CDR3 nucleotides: TGTGCCAGCAGCACCGGGACAGTCAATCAGCCCCAGCATTTT. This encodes CASSTGTVNQPQHF.

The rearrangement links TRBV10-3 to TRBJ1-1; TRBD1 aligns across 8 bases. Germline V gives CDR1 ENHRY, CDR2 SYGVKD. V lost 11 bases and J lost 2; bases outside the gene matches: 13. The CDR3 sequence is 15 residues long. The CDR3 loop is CAAKGAGGANTEAFF. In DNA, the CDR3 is TGTGCCGCCAAGGGAGCAGGGGGCGCAAACACTGAAGCTTTCTTT.

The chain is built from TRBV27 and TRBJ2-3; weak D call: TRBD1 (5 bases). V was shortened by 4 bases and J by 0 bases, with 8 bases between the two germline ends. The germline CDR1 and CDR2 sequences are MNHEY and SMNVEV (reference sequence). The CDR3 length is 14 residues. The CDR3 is CASSSGHSTDTQYF. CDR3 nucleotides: TGTGCCAGCAGTTCTGGACATAGCACAGATACGCAGTATTTT.

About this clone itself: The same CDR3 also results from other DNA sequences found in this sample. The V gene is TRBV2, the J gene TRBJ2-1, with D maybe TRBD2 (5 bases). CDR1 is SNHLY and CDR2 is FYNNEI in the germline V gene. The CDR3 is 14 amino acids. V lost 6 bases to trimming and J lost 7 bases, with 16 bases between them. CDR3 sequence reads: CASRVVRTGNEQFF. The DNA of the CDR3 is TGTGCCAGCAGGGTCGTCCGGACGGGGAATGAGCAGTTCTTC.

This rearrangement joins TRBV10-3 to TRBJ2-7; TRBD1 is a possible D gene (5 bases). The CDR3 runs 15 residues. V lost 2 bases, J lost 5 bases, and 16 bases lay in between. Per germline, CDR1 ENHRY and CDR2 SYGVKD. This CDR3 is CAISEPESGKDEQYF. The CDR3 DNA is TGTGCCATCAGTGAGCCAGAATCAGGGAAGGACGAGCAGTACTTC.

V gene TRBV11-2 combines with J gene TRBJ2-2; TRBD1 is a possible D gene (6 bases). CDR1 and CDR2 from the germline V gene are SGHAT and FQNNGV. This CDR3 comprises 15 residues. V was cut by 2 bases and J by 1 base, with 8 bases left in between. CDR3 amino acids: CASSLSRGNTGELFF. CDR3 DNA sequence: TGTGCCAGCAGCTTAAGCAGGGGGAACACCGGGGAGCTGTTTTTT.

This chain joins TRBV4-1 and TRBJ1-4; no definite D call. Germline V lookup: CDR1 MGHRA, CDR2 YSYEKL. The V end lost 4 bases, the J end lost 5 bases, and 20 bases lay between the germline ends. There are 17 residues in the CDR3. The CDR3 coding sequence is TGCGCCAGCAGCCGCTTCTATGATGGAGGCCGAAATGAAAAACTGTTTTTT. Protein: CASSRFYDGGRNEKLFF.

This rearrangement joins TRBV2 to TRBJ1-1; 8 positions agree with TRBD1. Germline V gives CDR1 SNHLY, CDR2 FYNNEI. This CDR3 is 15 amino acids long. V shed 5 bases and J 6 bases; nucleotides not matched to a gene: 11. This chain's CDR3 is CASSYSRPGGPEAFF. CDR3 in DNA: TGTGCCAGCAGTTATAGCCGCCCAGGGGGCCCTGAAGCTTTCTTT.

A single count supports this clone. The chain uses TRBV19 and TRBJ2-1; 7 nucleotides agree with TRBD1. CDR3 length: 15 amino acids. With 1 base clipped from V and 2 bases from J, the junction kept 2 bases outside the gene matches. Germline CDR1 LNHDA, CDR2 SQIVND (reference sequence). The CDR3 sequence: CASSIGQGPYNEQFF. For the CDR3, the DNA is TGTGCCAGTAGTATAGGACAGGGACCCTACAATGAGCAGTTCTTC.

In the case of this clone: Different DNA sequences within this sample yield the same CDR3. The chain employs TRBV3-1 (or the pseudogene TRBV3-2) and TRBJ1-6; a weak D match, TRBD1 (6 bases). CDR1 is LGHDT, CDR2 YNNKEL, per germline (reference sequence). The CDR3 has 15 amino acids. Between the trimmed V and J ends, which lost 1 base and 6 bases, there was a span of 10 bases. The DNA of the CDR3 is TGTGCCAGCAGCCAAGCTACAGGGATTAATTCACCCCTCCACTTT. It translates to CASSQATGINSPLHF.

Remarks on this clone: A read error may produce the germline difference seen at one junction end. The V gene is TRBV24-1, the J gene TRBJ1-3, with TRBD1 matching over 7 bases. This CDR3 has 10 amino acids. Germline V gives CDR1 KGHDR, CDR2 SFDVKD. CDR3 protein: CATSVAGTDF. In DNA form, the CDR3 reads TGTGCCACCAGTGTTGCCGGGACAGATTTT.

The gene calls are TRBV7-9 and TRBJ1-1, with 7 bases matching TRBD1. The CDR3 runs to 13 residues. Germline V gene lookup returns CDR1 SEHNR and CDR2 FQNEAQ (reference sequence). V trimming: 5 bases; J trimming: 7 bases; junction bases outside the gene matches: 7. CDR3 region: CASSMTGPYEAFF. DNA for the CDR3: TGTGCCAGCAGCATGACAGGGCCATATGAAGCTTTCTTT.

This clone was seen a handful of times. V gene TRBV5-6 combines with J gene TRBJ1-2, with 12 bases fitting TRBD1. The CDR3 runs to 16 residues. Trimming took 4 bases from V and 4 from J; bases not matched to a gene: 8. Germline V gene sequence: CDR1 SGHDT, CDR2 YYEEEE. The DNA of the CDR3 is TGTGCCAGCAGCATGGGACAGGGGGCGCGAAGCTATGGCTACACCTTC. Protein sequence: CASSMGQGARSYGYTF. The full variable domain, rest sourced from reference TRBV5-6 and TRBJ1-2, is DAGVTQSPTHLIKTRGQQVTLRCSPKSGHDTVSWYQQALGQGPQFIFQYYEEEERQRGNFPDRFSGHQFPNYSSELNVNALLLGDSALYLCASSMGQGARSYGYTFGSGTRLTVV.

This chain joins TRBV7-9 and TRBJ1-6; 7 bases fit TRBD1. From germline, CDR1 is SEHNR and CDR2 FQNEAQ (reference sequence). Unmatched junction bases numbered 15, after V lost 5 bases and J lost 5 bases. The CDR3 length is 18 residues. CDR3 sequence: CASSRKLTGAGNNSPLHF. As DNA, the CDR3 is TGTGCCAGCAGCCGCAAACTAACAGGGGCTGGAAATAATTCACCCCTCCACTTT.

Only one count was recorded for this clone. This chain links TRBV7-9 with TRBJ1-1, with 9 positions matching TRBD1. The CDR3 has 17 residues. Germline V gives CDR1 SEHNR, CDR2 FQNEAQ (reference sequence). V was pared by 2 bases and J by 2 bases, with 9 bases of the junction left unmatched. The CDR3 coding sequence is TGTGCCAGCAGCTTATTGACAGGGGGGGTTTTTAACACTGAAGCTTTCTTT. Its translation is CASSLLTGGVFNTEAFF.

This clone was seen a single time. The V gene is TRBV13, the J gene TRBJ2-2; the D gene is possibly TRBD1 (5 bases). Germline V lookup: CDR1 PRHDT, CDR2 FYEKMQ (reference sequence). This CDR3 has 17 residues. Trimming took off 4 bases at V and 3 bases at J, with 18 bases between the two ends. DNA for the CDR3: TGTGCCAGCAGCTCCCGACAGACAGAGATATACACCGGGGAGCTGTTTTTT. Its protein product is CASSSRQTEIYTGELFF.

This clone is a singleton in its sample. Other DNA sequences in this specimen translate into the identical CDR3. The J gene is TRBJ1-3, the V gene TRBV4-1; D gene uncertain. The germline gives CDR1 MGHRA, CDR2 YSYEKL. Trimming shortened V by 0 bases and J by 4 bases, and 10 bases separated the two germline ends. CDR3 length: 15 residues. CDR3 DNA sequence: TGCGCCAGCAGCCAAGATAGAGGATCCGGAAACACCATATATTTT. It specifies CASSQDRGSGNTIYF.

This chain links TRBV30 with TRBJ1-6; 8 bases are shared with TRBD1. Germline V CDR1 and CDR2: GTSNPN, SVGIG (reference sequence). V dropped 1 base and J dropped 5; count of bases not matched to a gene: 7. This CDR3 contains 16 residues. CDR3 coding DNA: TGTGCCTGGAGTGGACTCGGACAGGGTGATAATTCACCCCTCCACTTT. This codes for CAWSGLGQGDNSPLHF.

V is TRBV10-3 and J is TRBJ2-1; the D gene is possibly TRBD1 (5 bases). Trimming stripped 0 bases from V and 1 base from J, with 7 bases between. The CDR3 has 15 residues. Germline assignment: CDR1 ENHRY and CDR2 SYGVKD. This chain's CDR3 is CAISESGQSYNEQFF. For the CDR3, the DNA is TGTGCCATCAGTGAGTCGGGGCAGTCCTACAATGAGCAGTTCTTC.

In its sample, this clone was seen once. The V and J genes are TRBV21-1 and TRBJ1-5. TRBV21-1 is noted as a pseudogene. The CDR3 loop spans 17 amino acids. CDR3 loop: CASSKECEGWGNQPQHF. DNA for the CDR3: TGTGCCAGCAGCAAAGAATGCGAGGGATGGGGCAATCAGCCCCAGCATTTT.

CDR3 region: CASSLVRGNTGELFF. As DNA, the CDR3 is TGCGCCAGCAGCTTGGTACGGGGTAACACCGGGGAGCTGTTTTTT. This rearrangement joins TRBV5-1 to TRBJ2-2, with a weak D call TRBD2 (5 bases). V was cut by 0 bases and J by 2 bases, with 8 bases left in between. Germline CDR1 reads SGHRS; CDR2 reads YFSETQ. This CDR3 contains 15 residues.

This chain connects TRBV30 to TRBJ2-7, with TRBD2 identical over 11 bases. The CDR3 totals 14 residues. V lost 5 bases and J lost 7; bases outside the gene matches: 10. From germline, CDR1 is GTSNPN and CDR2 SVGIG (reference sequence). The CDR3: CAWEPGLAVGEQYF. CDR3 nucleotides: TGTGCCTGGGAACCGGGACTAGCGGTGGGGGAGCAGTACTTC.